The next 11 T cell receptor beta chains were all read from a single sample in a study of blood T cell repertoires in COVID-19. Assay: immunoSEQ multiplex PCR; the TCRdb copy retains only in-frame clones and omits some. The sample lists 30,000 to 35,000 clones, 70% to 90% occurring once. Source material: peripheral blood. The receptors shown here come from a woman in her seventies with active COVID-19.

This sequence joins TRBV9 and TRBJ2-7, with TRBD1 identical over 7 bases. V shed 2 bases, J shed 5 bases, and the junction held 10 bases outside the gene matches. Germline V CDR1 and CDR2: SGDLS, YYNGEE. This CDR3 spans 15 amino acids. DNA for the CDR3: TGTGCCAGCAGCGTCGGACAGGACCTGAACCACGAGCAGTACTTC. Translation: CASSVGQDLNHEQYF.

The chain links TRBV5-4 to TRBJ1-2; the match to TRBD1 covers 11 bases. From germline, CDR1 is SGHNT and CDR2 YYREEE (reference sequence). CDR3 size: 14 residues. Losses at the gene ends were 2 bases for V and 6 bases for J; bases not matched to a gene: 3. CDR3 nucleotides: TGTGCCAGCAGCTTTCCGGGACAGGGGGATGGCTACACCTTC. It translates to CASSFPGQGDGYTF.

The rearrangement uses TRBV7-2 and TRBJ2-5; D ambiguous. Between the trimmed V and J ends, which lost 1 base and 0 bases, there was a span of 12 bases. The CDR3 is made up of 16 amino acids. The V gene's germline CDR1 is SGHTA and CDR2 FQGNSA. CDR3 in amino acids: CASSLVWAANQETQYF. The CDR3 bases are TGTGCCAGCAGCTTAGTTTGGGCAGCCAACCAAGAGACCCAGTACTTC.

The chain joins TRBV13 to TRBJ2-3, with D maybe TRBD2 (6 bases). This CDR3 is 16 amino acids long. V was clipped by 4 bases and J by 2 bases, with 16 bases between them. Germline CDR1 reads PRHDT; CDR2 reads FYEKMQ (reference sequence). CDR3 in DNA: TGTGCCAGCAGCTACCCCCCGGGACTCAACACAGATACGCAGTATTTT. Protein sequence: CASSYPPGLNTDTQYF.

The chain recombines TRBV27 with TRBJ2-5, with 7 bases fitting TRBD1. Germline trimming cut 6 bases from V and 2 bases from J; bases unmatched to any gene: 12. The CDR3 has 16 residues. The germline V gene encodes CDR1 MNHEY and CDR2 SMNVEV (reference sequence). The CDR3 loop is CASSYRGSGVQETQYF. The CDR3 DNA reads as TGTGCCAGCAGCTACAGGGGAAGTGGGGTACAAGAGACCCAGTACTTC.

The chain recombines TRBV11-2 with TRBJ1-5, with a tentative D call TRBD1 (6 bases). V was shortened by 0 bases and J by 3 bases, with 15 bases between the two germline ends. In germline, CDR1 is SGHAT, CDR2 FQNNGV. CDR3 length: 17 amino acids. CDR3 sequence reads: CASSLDLGRGPNQPQHF. CDR3 nucleotides: TGTGCCAGCAGCTTAGATCTTGGCAGGGGCCCCAATCAGCCCCAGCATTTT.

V usage is TRBV5-1 and J usage is TRBJ2-2; tentative D call: TRBD2 (6 bases). Trimming took off 4 bases at V and 3 bases at J, with 13 bases between the two ends. Looked up from germline, CDR1 is SGHRS and CDR2 is YFSETQ. The CDR3 has 15 amino acids. CDR3 coding DNA: TGCGCCAGCAGCCCGAGGCTAGCGTACACCGGGGAGCTGTTTTTT. Translated, it gives CASSPRLAYTGELFF.

Written as DNA, the CDR3 is TGTGCCAGCAGCAGAAACAGGAATTCACCCCTCCACTTT. This encodes CASSRNRNSPLHF. J is TRBJ1-6 and V is TRBV7-8; possibly TRBD1 for D (5 bases). The V and J ends lost 5 bases and 7 bases respectively, with 9 bases between them. CDR1 is SGHVS and CDR2 is FQNEAQ in the germline V gene. This CDR3 is 13 amino acids long.

V is TRBV2 and J is TRBJ2-3; 13 nucleotides align to TRBD2. The CDR3 loop spans 16 amino acids. CDR1 is SNHLY and CDR2 is FYNNEI in the germline V gene. Trimming cost V 6 bases and J 5 bases; bases outside gene matches: 8. CDR3 in amino acids: CASSSGLAGVGDTQYF. The CDR3 bases are TGTGCCAGCAGCTCTGGACTAGCGGGGGTGGGAGATACGCAGTATTTT.

The chain recombines TRBV28 with TRBJ1-2; 8 positions agree with TRBD1. The CDR3 consists of 16 residues. Germline V gene lookup returns CDR1 MDHEN and CDR2 SYDVKM. The trim removed 1 base at V and 3 bases at J, leaving 7 bases unmatched. The CDR3 is CASSLSTHRGDYGYTF. In nucleotides, the CDR3 is TGTGCCAGCAGTTTATCCACTCACAGGGGGGACTATGGCTACACCTTC.

The genes are TRBV2 and TRBJ1-1; D may be TRBD1 (5 bases). The length of the CDR3 is 14 residues. Looked up from germline, CDR1 is SNHLY and CDR2 is FYNNEI. The germline V and J ends were trimmed by 4 bases and 5 bases, with 14 bases remaining between them. CDR3 sequence: CASSGRGGTTEAFF. The CDR3 bases are TGTGCCAGCAGTGGCCGGGGCGGGACGACTGAAGCTTTCTTT.